The 5 T cell receptor beta chains given below trace back to one sample, sequenced in a study of tumor-infiltrating lymphocytes in primary liver carcinoma. Out of unsorted whole blood came the blood RNA, and germline DNA was extracted as well. A constant-region primer primed TCR beta cDNA synthesis from roughly 520 ng of total RNA. Three nested multiplex PCR rounds of slightly modified ARM-PCR generated TCR beta libraries. Running around 9 cycles apiece, the first two PCR rounds relied on TRBV1-TRBV30 forward primers together with a C-beta reverse primer. One entry per CDR3 protein results from TCRdb running MiXCR on the multiplex PCR reads. The sample contains 200,000 or so distinct CDR3 sequences, 65% of which appear only once. Sequenced: peripheral blood. The receptors stem from a woman aged 55-70 years with primary liver carcinoma and hepatitis B virus infection.

On this clonotype: One base away lies a much larger clone, so this may be a sequencing read error. The rearrangement links TRBV5-4 to TRBJ1-2, with a tentative D call TRBD1 (6 bases). Germline V gene sequence: CDR1 SGHNT, CDR2 YYREEE (reference sequence). CDR3 length equals 15 residues. V was cut by 0 bases and J by 6 bases, with 15 bases left in between. The CDR3 sequence is CASSLALAGENGYTF. CDR3 nucleotide sequence: TGTGCCAGCAGCTTGGCCCTGGCAGGGGAGAATGGCTACACCTTC.

This clonotype was counted a few times. This rearrangement joins TRBV7-9 to TRBJ2-1; perhaps TRBD1 as D (6 bases). From germline, CDR1 is SEHNR and CDR2 FQNEAQ (reference sequence). The CDR3 runs 12 residues. The V and J ends lost 5 bases and 10 bases respectively, with 12 bases between them. CDR3 residues: CASSRNRVEQFF. CDR3 DNA: TGTGCCAGCAGCCGAAACAGGGTCGAGCAGTTCTTC.

The count of this clonotype is one. Likely a read error: the CDR3 ends without its conserved phenylalanine or tryptophan. The chain recombines TRBV11-2 with TRBJ1-2; 8 positions match TRBD1. Germline CDR1 and CDR2: SGHAT and FQNNGV. CDR3 length: 19 residues. The CDR3 region has the DNA TGTGCCAGCAGCTTAGTCCCCCGCGGGACAGGAAAGGACAACTATGGTTACACCGTC. Translating gives CASSLVPRGTGKDNYGYTV.

There are a few counts of this clonotype. The final CDR3 position lacks the conserved phenylalanine or tryptophan, pointing to a likely read error. The chain is built from TRBV29-1 and TRBJ2-3, with D uncertain. CDR3 length: 10 residues. Looked up from germline, CDR1 is SQVTM and CDR2 is ANQGSEA. As DNA, the CDR3 is TGCAGCTTTGACACAGATACGCAGTATCTT. It codes for CSFDTDTQYL.

The chain links TRBV5-1 to TRBJ2-2, with D unresolved. V was clipped by 4 bases and J by 5 bases, with 15 bases between them. CDR3 length: 15 residues. Germline V CDR1 and CDR2: SGHRS, YFSETQ. CDR3 sequence reads: CASSPSRGLTGELFF. The DNA for the CDR3 is TGCGCCAGCAGCCCGTCGCGCGGTTTGACCGGGGAGCTGTTTTTT.